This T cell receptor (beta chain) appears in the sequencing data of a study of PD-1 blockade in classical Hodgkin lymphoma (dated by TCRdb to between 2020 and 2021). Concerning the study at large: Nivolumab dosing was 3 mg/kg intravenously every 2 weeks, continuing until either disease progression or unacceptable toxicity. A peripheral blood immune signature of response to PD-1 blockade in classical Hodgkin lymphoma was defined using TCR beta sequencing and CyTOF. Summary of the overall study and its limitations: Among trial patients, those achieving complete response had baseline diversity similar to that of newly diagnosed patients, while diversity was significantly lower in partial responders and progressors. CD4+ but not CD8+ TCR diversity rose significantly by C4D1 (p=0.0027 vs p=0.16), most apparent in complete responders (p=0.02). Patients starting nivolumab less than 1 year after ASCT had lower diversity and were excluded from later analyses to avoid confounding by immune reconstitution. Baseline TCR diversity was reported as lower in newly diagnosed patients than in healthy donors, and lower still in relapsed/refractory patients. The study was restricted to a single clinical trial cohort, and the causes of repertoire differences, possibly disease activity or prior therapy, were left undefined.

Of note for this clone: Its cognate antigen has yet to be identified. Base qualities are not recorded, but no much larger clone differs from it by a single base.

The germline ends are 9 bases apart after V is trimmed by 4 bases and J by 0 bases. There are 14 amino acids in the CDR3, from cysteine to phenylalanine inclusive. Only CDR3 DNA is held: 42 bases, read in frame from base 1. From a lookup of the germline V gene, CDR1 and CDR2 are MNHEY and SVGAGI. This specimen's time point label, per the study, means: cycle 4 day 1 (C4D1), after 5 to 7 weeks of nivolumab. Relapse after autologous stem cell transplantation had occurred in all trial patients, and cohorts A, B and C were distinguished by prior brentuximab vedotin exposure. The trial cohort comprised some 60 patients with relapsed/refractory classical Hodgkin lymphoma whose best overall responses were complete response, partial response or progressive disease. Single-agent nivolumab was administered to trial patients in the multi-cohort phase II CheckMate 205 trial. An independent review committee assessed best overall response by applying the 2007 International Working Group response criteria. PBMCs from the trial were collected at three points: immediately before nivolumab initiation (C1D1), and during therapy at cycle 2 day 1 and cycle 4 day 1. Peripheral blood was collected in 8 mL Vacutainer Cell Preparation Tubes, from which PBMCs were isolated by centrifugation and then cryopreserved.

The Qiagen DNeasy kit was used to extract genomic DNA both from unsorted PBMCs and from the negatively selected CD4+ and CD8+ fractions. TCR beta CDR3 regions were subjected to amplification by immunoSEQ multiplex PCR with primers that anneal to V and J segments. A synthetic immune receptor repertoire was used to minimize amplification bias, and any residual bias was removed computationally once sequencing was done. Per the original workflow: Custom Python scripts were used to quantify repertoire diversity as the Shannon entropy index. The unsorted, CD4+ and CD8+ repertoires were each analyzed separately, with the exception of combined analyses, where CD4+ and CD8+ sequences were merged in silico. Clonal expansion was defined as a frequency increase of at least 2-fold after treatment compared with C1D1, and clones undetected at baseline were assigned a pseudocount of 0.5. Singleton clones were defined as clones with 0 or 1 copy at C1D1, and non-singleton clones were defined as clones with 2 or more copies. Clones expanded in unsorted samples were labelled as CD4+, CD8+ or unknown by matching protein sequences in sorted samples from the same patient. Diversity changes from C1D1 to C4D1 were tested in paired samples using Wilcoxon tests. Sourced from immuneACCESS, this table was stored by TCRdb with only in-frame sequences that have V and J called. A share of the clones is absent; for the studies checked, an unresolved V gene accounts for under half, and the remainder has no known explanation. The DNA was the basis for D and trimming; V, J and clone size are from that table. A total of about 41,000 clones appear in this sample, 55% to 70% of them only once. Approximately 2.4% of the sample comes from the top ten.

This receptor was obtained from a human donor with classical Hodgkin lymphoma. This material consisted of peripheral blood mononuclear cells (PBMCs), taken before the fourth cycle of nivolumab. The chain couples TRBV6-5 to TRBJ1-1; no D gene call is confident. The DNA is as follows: TGTGCCAGCAGTTGGGAGCCAATGAACACTGAAGCTTTCTTT. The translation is CASSWEPMNTEAFF.